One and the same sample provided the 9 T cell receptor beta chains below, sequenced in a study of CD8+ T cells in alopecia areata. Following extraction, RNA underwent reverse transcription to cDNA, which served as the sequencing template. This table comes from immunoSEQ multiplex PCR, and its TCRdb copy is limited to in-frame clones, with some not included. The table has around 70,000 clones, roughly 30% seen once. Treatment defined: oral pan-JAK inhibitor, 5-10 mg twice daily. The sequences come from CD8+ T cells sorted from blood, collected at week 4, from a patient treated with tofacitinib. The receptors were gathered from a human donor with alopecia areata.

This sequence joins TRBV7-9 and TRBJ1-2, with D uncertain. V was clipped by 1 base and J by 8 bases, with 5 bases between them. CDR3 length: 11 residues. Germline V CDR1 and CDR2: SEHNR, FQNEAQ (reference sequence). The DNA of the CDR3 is TGTGCCAGCAGCTTAGGTAGAGGCTACACCTTC. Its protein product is CASSLGRGYTF.

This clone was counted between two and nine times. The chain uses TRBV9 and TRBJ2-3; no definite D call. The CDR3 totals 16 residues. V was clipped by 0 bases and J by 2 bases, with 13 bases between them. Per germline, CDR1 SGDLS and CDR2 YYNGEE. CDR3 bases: TGTGCCAGCAGCGTAGGAATAGTCGCGAACACAGATACGCAGTATTTT. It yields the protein CASSVGIVANTDTQYF. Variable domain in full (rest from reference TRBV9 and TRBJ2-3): DSGVTQTPKHLITATGQRVTLRCSPRSGDLSVYWYQQSLDQGLQFLIQYYNGEERAKGNILERFSAQQFPDLHSELNLSSLELGDSALYFCASSVGIVANTDTQYFGPGTRLTVL.

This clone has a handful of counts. In DNA form, the CDR3 reads TGTGCCAGCAGCCAATCTAACCGCGAGGAGTTCTTC. Its protein is CASSQSNREEFF. The chain couples TRBV16 to TRBJ2-1; D gene uncertain. Trimming took off 0 bases at V and 14 bases at J, with 11 bases between the two ends. The CDR3 has 12 residues. The germline V gene encodes CDR1 KGHSY and CDR2 FQNENV.

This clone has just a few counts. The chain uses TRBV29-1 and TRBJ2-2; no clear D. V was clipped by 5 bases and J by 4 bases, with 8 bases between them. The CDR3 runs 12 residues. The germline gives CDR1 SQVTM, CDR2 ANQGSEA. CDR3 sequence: CSVFSGTGELFF. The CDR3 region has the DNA TGCAGCGTTTTTTCCGGCACCGGGGAGCTGTTTTTT.

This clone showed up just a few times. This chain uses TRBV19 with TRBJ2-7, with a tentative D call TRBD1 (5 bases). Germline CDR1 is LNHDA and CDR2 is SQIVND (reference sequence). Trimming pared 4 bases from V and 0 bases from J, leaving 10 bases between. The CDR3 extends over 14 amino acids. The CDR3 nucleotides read TGTGCCAGTAGTACCAGACAGAGCTCCTACGAGCAGTACTTC. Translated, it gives CASSTRQSSYEQYF.

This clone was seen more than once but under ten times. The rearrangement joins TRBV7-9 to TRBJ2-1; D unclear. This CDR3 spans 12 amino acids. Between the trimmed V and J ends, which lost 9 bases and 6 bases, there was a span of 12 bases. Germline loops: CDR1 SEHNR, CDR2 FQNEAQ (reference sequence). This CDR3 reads CASHMGSNEQFF. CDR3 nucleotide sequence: TGTGCCAGTCACATGGGGTCCAATGAGCAGTTCTTC.

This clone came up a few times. CDR3 in amino acids: CASSLHGGTEAFF. CDR3 nucleotide sequence: TGTGCCAGCAGTTTGCATGGAGGCACTGAAGCTTTCTTT. The chain uses TRBV27 and TRBJ1-1; unclear D gene. CDR3 length: 13 residues. Trimming cost V 3 bases and J 4 bases, with 9 bases left between them. In germline, CDR1 is MNHEY, CDR2 SMNVEV (reference sequence).

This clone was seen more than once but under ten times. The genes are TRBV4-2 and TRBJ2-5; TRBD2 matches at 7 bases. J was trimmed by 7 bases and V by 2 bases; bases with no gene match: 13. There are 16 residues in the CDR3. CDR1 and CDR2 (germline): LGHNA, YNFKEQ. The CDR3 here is CASSQLPSGVVTTQYF. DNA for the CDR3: TGTGCCAGCAGCCAATTACCTAGCGGAGTTGTGACGACCCAGTACTTC.

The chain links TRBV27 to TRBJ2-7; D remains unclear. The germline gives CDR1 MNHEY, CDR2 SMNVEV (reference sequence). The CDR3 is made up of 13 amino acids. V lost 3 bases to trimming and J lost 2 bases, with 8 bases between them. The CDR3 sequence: CASSFRGTYEQYF. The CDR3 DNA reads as TGTGCCAGCAGTTTTCGCGGTACCTACGAGCAGTACTTC.